This TCR beta chain was captured in a study of sequential checkpoint blockade in melanoma. Overall study: Arm A got nivolumab then ipilimumab; arm B the reverse, 1:1. DNA from about a hundred pretreatment tumor samples underwent TCRβ immunosequencing. Whole-study results and caveats: For nivolumab-first patients, baseline tumor clonality was associated with response.

The ends lost 1 base at V and 2 bases at J; junction bases unmatched: 6. The germline CDR1 and CDR2 sequences are SGHNT and YENEEA. The CDR3 extends over 16 amino acids. Data came from immunoSEQ multiplex PCR; TCRdb stores just in-frame clones and leaves some out. The data show 2,100 or so clones, with 17% seen just once and over 9% held by the top ten. As for treatment: randomized to nivolumab then ipilimumab (arm A) or the reverse (arm B). This clone was counted many times. What it recognizes is unknown. This TCR was sampled from a human donor with melanoma. Here the sequenced sample was tumor tissue (inferred from file names), taken from a patient given nivolumab and ipilimumab in sequence. The chain uses TRBV11-3 and TRBJ2-7; 9 bases align to TRBD1. For the CDR3, the DNA is TGTGCCAGCAGCTTAGGACAGGGGGGTTTAACCTACGAGCAGTACTTC. Encoded protein: CASSLGQGGLTYEQYF. The variable domain in full, completed from reference TRBV11-3 and TRBJ2-7, reads EAGVVQSPRYKIIEKKQPVAFWCNPISGHNTLYWYLQNLGQGPELLIRYENEEAVDDSQLPKDRFSAERLKGVDSTLKIQPAELGDSAVYLCASSLGQGGLTYEQYFGPGTRLTVT.